Ten or more counts support the clone carrying this T cell receptor beta chain. Its specificity is unknown. The data stem from a study of T-cell reconstitution after alpha-beta-depleted transplantation in children. Notes on the study in general: Diversity and T-cell counts at one year after transplant derived mostly from new T cells. Alpha-beta T cells present about two months after transplant were reported to originate from several hundred expanded graft clones. Surviving recipient T cells and thymic progenitors underlay high day-60 TCRbeta diversity in some patients.

During its preparation, the TCRbeta library received unique molecular identifiers. TCRdb passed the PCR reads through MiXCR, listing each CDR3 protein once. The sample shows about 8,700 distinct CDR3 sequences, around 14% of them seen only once. V shed 0 bases and J shed 3 bases, with 15 bases lying between them. CDR3 length: 17 amino acids. The V gene's germline CDR1 is MNHEY and CDR2 SVGAGI. The rearrangement joins TRBV6-5 to TRBJ1-5; weak D call: TRBD1 (6 bases). The TCR sequence derives from a male patient between 5 and 17 years old who had a stem cell transplant for acute lymphoblastic leukemia, so the T cells may come from the graft donor. The sample here was PBMCs, mostly from graft donor cells, taken 60 days after TCRalphabeta/CD19-depleted stem cell transplant. This CDR3 reads CASSYSIWGGLNQPQHF. CDR3 DNA: TGTGCCAGCAGTTACTCGATTTGGGGGGGCCTCAATCAGCCCCAGCATTTT.